Listed here are 15 T cell receptor beta chains from one sample, sequenced in a study of cytomegalovirus exposure and HLA in healthy donors. Researchers ran the PCR with 60 Vbeta and 13 Jbeta primers. The assay was immunoSEQ multiplex PCR, and TCRdb's table has in-frame clones only and misses some. The sample gives about 160,000 clones, roughly four fifths of which show up once; roughly 1.4% is in the top ten. The material sequenced was PBMCs. Receptors were obtained from a man aged 35 to 55 in good health and CMV-seronegative.

The chain joins TRBV27 to TRBJ2-3; TRBD1 is a possible D gene (5 bases). The CDR3 extends over 14 amino acids. The V end was cut by 1 base, the J end by 8 bases, with 13 bases between. CDR1 is MNHEY and CDR2 is SMNVEV in the germline V gene (reference sequence). CDR3 DNA sequence: TGTGCCAGCAGTTTATTTGTCAGGGATGGTACGCAGTATTTT. This translates into CASSLFVRDGTQYF.

The V gene is TRBV7-8, the J gene TRBJ2-5; D is perhaps TRBD2 (5 bases). CDR1 and CDR2 (germline): SGHVS, FQNEAQ. The V gene lost 1 base and the J gene lost 2 bases, with 11 bases spanning the gap. The CDR3 is made up of 15 amino acids. DNA of the CDR3: TGTGCCAGCAGCTTAGGACGGAGGAGACAAGAGACCCAGTACTTC. Translated: CASSLGRRRQETQYF.

This sequence joins TRBV18 and TRBJ2-5, with TRBD2 matching over 7 bases. The CDR3 length is 15 residues. Unmatched junction bases numbered 6, after V lost 4 bases and J lost 1 base. CDR1 is KGHSH and CDR2 is LQKENI in the germline V gene. The CDR3 nucleotides are TGTGCCAGCTCACTTCTCGCGGGGGTCCAAGAGACCCAGTACTTC. Translated, it gives CASSLLAGVQETQYF.

V and J are TRBV7-9 and TRBJ2-5; perhaps TRBD1 as D (6 bases). The CDR3 contains 15 residues. Germline V gene data show CDR1 as SEHNR and CDR2 as FQNEAQ (reference sequence). Trimming stripped 5 bases from V and 5 bases from J, with 18 bases between. The DNA for the CDR3 is TGTGCCAGCAGCCCAACTGACAGGACGCGGGAGACCCAGTACTTC. Translating it yields CASSPTDRTRETQYF.

This clone was observed a single time. This sequence joins TRBV27 and TRBJ2-1; 7 bases align to TRBD2. J lost 1 base, V lost 2 bases, and 5 bases had no gene match. CDR1 MNHEY and CDR2 SMNVEV come from the germline V gene (reference sequence). The CDR3 is 16 amino acids. The CDR3 nucleotides are TGTGCCAGCAGTTTAGCCCTAGCGGCTTCCTACAATGAGCAGTTCTTC. Protein sequence: CASSLALAASYNEQFF.

The rearrangement uses TRBV28 and TRBJ2-7; unclear D gene. This CDR3 has 14 residues. Germline V gene data show CDR1 as MDHEN and CDR2 as SYDVKM. Trimming shortened V by 3 bases and J by 3 bases, and 12 bases separated the two germline ends. Here the CDR3 DNA reads TGTGCCAGCAGTTTGAGCCAGGCCCGCTACGAGCAGTACTTC. The encoded protein is CASSLSQARYEQYF. The full variable domain, completed using reference TRBV28 and TRBJ2-7, is DVKVTQSSRYLVKRTGEKVFLECVQDMDHENMFWYRQDPGLGLRLIYFSYDVKMKEKGDIPEGYSVSREKKERFSLILESASTNQTSMYLCASSLSQARYEQYFGPGTRLTVT.

This sequence joins TRBV7-2 and TRBJ2-7; TRBD2 aligns across 11 bases. V lost 6 bases to trimming and J lost 4 bases; unmatched junction nucleotides: 2. The CDR3 totals 13 residues. Germline CDR1 SGHTA, CDR2 FQGNSA. CDR3 DNA: TGTGCCAGCAGTACTAGCGGGAGTTACGAGCAGTACGTC. Translating gives CASSTSGSYEQYV.

This chain uses TRBV7-8 with TRBJ2-5, with 14 bases matching TRBD2. The J call is doubtful: the DNA matches TRBJ2-7 better. The CDR3 consists of 19 residues. Germline lookup yields CDR1 SGHVS and CDR2 FQNEAQ. CDR3 amino acids: CASSSRRLAGGLWAYEQYF. The CDR3 nucleotides are TGTGCCAGCAGCTCTCGTCGACTAGCGGGAGGGCTGTGGGCCTACGAGCAGTACTTC.

This clone was seen a few times. This chain connects TRBV28 to TRBJ1-2; 7 nucleotides agree with TRBD1. The CDR3 is 13 amino acids. Germline values: CDR1 MDHEN, CDR2 SYDVKM. V shed 3 bases and J 4 bases; nucleotides not matched to a gene: 2. The CDR3, as DNA: TGTGCCAGCAGTTTTGACAGGGCCTATGGCTACACCTTC. The encoded protein is CASSFDRAYGYTF.

V gene TRBV19 combines with J gene TRBJ1-2, with D perhaps TRBD1 (6 bases). Germline V gene lookup returns CDR1 LNHDA and CDR2 SQIVND (reference sequence). Between the trimmed V and J ends, which lost 9 bases and 7 bases, there was a span of 15 bases. The CDR3 is 12 amino acids. The CDR3 spells CASFTGRVGYTF. CDR3 coding DNA: TGTGCCAGCTTCACAGGGAGGGTTGGCTACACCTTC.

This chain joins TRBV6-1 and TRBJ2-2; 8 bases match TRBD1. CDR1 MNHNS and CDR2 SASEGT come from the germline V gene. Trimming took 6 bases from V and 3 from J; bases not matched to a gene: 6. The CDR3 is made up of 15 amino acids. CDR3 DNA sequence: TGTGCCAGCAGGGAACAGGGGGAACACACCGGGGAGCTGTTTTTT. It yields the protein CASREQGEHTGELFF.

V gene TRBV6-1 combines with J gene TRBJ1-2; D is unresolved. The germline CDR1 and CDR2 sequences are MNHNS and SASEGT. The CDR3 consists of 13 residues. The V end lost 3 bases, the J end lost 3 bases, and 8 bases lay between the germline ends. This CDR3 reads CASSDWQYYGYTF. DNA of the CDR3: TGTGCCAGCAGTGACTGGCAGTACTATGGCTACACCTTC.

The chain links TRBV7-9 to TRBJ2-3; D remains unclear. Germline CDR1 SEHNR, CDR2 FQNEAQ (reference sequence). This CDR3 region has 14 residues. The V end lost 1 base, the J end lost 4 bases, and 9 bases lay between the germline ends. DNA for the CDR3: TGTGCCAGCAGCTTAGTTCTGAGCGCAGATACGCAGTATTTT. This encodes CASSLVLSADTQYF.

CDR3 amino acids: CASSPTGATITSTDTQYF. The DNA of the CDR3 is TGTGCCAGTAGTCCGACAGGGGCGACAATTACTAGCACAGATACGCAGTATTTT. This chain connects TRBV19 to TRBJ2-3; 8 positions match TRBD1. V was clipped by 5 bases and J by 0 bases; unmatched bases: 13. Per germline, CDR1 LNHDA and CDR2 SQIVND (reference sequence). The CDR3 is made up of 18 amino acids.

This chain connects TRBV2 to TRBJ1-4, with D unclear. V was shortened by 1 base and J by 4 bases, with 7 bases between the two germline ends. This CDR3 spans 14 amino acids. Per germline, CDR1 SNHLY and CDR2 FYNNEI. In DNA, the CDR3 is TGTGCCAGCAGTGAAGTCGGGAATAATGAAAAACTGTTTTTT. Its protein product is CASSEVGNNEKLFF.